The rows below give T cell receptor beta chains drawn from one sample of a study of shared clonotypes between healthy human individuals. Assay: immunoSEQ multiplex PCR; the TCRdb copy retains only in-frame clones and omits some. Found here are 1.6 million or so clones, 98% of them singletons; the top ten hold 0.36%. The sequenced sample was naive CD4+ T cells sorted from blood. Every receptor here comes from a man aged 25-45 years in good health. The CDR3 runs from the conserved cysteine through the conserved F or W. D genes are given only for firm matches. The size of a clone is reported for some rows only, either as once, few or many, or as a class for expanded clones.

v_call,j_call,cdr3_length,clone_size,d_call,cdr3_nt,cdr3_aa
TRBV29-1,TRBJ2-1,15,once,TRBD2,TGCAGCGTTGAACCGGCTAGCGGCTCCTACAATGAGCAGTTCTTC,CSVEPASGSYNEQFF
TRBV18,TRBJ1-1,17,-,TRBD1,TGTGCCAGCTCACCACAGGGACAGGTGAGGTTGAACACTGAAGCTTTCTTT,CASSPQGQVRLNTEAFF
TRBV5-5,TRBJ1-3,19,-,TRBD1,TGTGCCAGCAGCTTGAGCCCTTCCGGGACAGGGTCTTCTGGAAACACCATATATTTT,CASSLSPSGTGSSGNTIYF
TRBV9,TRBJ1-2,15,-,-,TGTGCCAGCAGCGCACATGGTATGGGGGCAGTTGGCTACACCTTC,CASSAHGMGAVGYTF
TRBV5-1,TRBJ2-1,16,-,TRBD2,TGCGCCAGCAGCCTCGGGACTAGCGGAAACTACAATGAGCAGTTCTTC,CASSLGTSGNYNEQFF
TRBV7-6,TRBJ2-5,15,-,-,TGTGCCAGCAGCTTAGCGGGAGGTGGTGGGGAGACCCAGTACTTC,CASSLAGGGGETQYF
TRBV5-4,TRBJ2-5,17,-,TRBD2,TGTGCCAGCAGCTCCTGGACTAGCGGGAGGGCCGGGGAGACCCAGTACTTC,CASSSWTSGRAGETQYF
TRBV23-1,TRBJ1-1,12,once,-,TGCGCCAGCAGTCAACAGGACACTGAAGCTTTCTTT,CASSQQDTEAFF
TRBV7-2,TRBJ2-7,18,-,TRBD2,TGTGCCAGCAGCCCAGGGACTAGCGGGAGGGCCAGGTCCTACGAGCAGTACTTC,CASSPGTSGRARSYEQYF
TRBV2,TRBJ1-5,17,-,TRBD1,TGTGCCAGCAGTGGAAGTGAGGGACAGGACAACAATCAGCCCCAGCATTTT,CASSGSEGQDNNQPQHF
TRBV5-5,TRBJ1-5,14,-,-,TGTGCCAGCAGCCCGGCCGGGCGGGATCAGCCCCAGCATTTT,CASSPAGRDQPQHF
TRBV9,TRBJ2-2,14,-,-,TGTGCCAGCAGCGTTAGAACTAACACCGGGGAGCTGTTTTTT,CASSVRTNTGELFF
TRBV28,TRBJ1-2,15,-,-,TGTGCCAGCAGTTCCCTGGGTCCAGCTAACTATGGCTACACCTTC,CASSSLGPANYGYTF
TRBV9,TRBJ1-3,17,-,-,TGTGCCAGCAGCTCCCGAGCAGGGGAGAGAGGTGGAAACACCATATATTTT,CASSSRAGERGGNTIYF
TRBV2,TRBJ2-5,13,-,TRBD2,TGTGCCATCCAGATAGCGGGAGTTGAGACCCAGTACTTC,CAIQIAGVETQYF